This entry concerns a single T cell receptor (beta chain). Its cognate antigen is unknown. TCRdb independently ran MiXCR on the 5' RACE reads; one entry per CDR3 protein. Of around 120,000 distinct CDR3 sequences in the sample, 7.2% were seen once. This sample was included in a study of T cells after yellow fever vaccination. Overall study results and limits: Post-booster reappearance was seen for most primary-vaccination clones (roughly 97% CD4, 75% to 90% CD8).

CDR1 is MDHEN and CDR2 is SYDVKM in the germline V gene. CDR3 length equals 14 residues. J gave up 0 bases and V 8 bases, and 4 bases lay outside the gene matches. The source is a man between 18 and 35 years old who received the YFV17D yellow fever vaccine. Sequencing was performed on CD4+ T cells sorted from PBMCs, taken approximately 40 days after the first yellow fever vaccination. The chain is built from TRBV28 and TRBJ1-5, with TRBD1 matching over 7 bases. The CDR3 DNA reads TGTGCCAGCCTCAGGGGGAATAGCAATCAGCCCCAGCATTTT. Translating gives CASLRGNSNQPQHF. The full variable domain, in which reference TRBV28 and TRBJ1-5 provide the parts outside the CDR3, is DVKVTQSSRYLVKRTGEKVFLECVQDMDHENMFWYRQDPGLGLRLIYFSYDVKMKEKGDIPEGYSVSREKKERFSLILESASTNQTSMYLCASLRGNSNQPQHFGDGTRLSIL.